Shown below are 27 T cell receptor beta chains from a single sample sequenced in a study of blood T cell repertoires in COVID-19. Clones were read by immunoSEQ multiplex PCR, and TCRdb kept only the in-frame ones, dropping some. The data contain approximately 200,000 clones, 70% to 85% of them singletons. The sample comprised peripheral blood. The receptors were gathered from a human donor with acute or convalescent COVID-19. The donor label of this sample is uncertain.

The chain uses TRBV2 and TRBJ1-1, with D possibly TRBD1 on 6 matching bases. The CDR3 runs 13 residues. Trimming removed 7 bases from V and 1 base from J, with 10 bases in between. CDR1 and CDR2 from the germline V gene are SNHLY and FYNNEI. CDR3 in amino acids: CASNRGANTEAFF. As DNA, the CDR3 is TGTGCCAGCAATCGGGGGGCGAACACTGAAGCTTTCTTT.

The chain joins TRBV27 to TRBJ1-1; no firm D call. CDR1 is MNHEY, CDR2 SMNVEV, per germline (reference sequence). The CDR3 is made up of 15 amino acids. Trimming removed 7 bases from V and 1 base from J, with 16 bases in between. The CDR3 region is CASKSGVGRNTEAFF. The CDR3 DNA follows: TGTGCCAGCAAGTCAGGTGTTGGTCGGAACACTGAAGCTTTCTTT.

This clone was seen more than once but under ten times. The J gene is TRBJ1-1, the V gene TRBV5-1; D perhaps matches TRBD1 (5 bases). Trimming pared 7 bases from V and 7 bases from J, leaving 20 bases between. CDR1 is SGHRS and CDR2 is YFSETQ in the germline V gene. This CDR3 is built from 14 residues. CDR3 nucleotide sequence: TGCGCCAGCGCTGGGGAGGGGAGATGGAATGAAGCTTTCTTT. It encodes CASAGEGRWNEAFF.

The V gene is TRBV11-3, the J gene TRBJ2-2; TRBD2 aligns across 8 bases. The junction had 6 bases not matched to a gene; V was cut back by 2 bases and J by 1 base. The CDR3 spans 17 residues. CDR1 and CDR2 (germline): SGHNT, YENEEA. This chain's CDR3 is CASSLRTSGRNTGELFF. CDR3 nucleotides: TGTGCCAGCAGCTTACGTACGAGCGGGAGGAACACCGGGGAGCTGTTTTTT.

The chain is built from TRBV7-2 and TRBJ2-1; TRBD2 might be the D (5 bases). V was cut by 1 base and J by 5 bases, with 15 bases left in between. The germline gives CDR1 SGHTA, CDR2 FQGNSA. The CDR3 extends over 16 amino acids. Written as DNA, the CDR3 is TGTGCCAGCAGCTTAGTGCTCTTCACGGGGAACAATGAGCAGTTCTTC. Translating it yields CASSLVLFTGNNEQFF.

The count of this clone is one. The V call is TRBV7-2, the J call TRBJ1-5, with a weak D call TRBD1 (6 bases). The CDR3 is 15 amino acids. The V end was cut by 0 bases, the J end by 6 bases, with 12 bases between. The V gene's germline CDR1 is SGHTA and CDR2 FQGNSA. In DNA, the CDR3 is TGTGCCAGCAGCTTAGCGGGGGGGGGCGGTCAGCCCCAGCATTTT. Encoded protein: CASSLAGGGGQPQHF.

V and J are TRBV5-6 and TRBJ2-1, with D unclear. The V end lost 4 bases, the J end lost 15 bases, and 14 bases lay between the germline ends. This CDR3 contains 11 residues. CDR1 and CDR2 from the germline V gene are SGHDT and YYEEEE. CDR3 amino acids: CASSHDSKRFF. The CDR3 DNA is TGTGCCAGCAGCCATGACTCGAAGCGGTTCTTC.

The gene calls are TRBV24-1 and TRBJ2-3, with 8 positions matching TRBD1. Germline CDR1 is KGHDR and CDR2 is SFDVKD. Germline trimming cut 3 bases from V and 4 bases from J; bases unmatched to any gene: 5. The CDR3 is 15 amino acids. This CDR3 is CATSDRTGIADTQYF. The CDR3 DNA sequence: TGTGCCACCAGTGATAGGACAGGGATAGCAGATACGCAGTATTTT.

This clone was detected a few times. The chain is built from TRBV27 and TRBJ1-6, with 7 positions matching TRBD1. The CDR3 runs to 15 residues. V lost 4 bases to trimming and J lost 10 bases; unmatched junction nucleotides: 10. CDR1 and CDR2 from the germline V gene are MNHEY and SMNVEV (reference sequence). CDR3 nucleotide sequence: TGTGCCAGCAGTTGGGATGACAGGGCGAGGTCACCCCTCCACTTT. It codes for CASSWDDRARSPLHF.

The chain has TRBV7-9 and TRBJ2-7; D unclear. Between the trimmed V and J ends, which lost 3 bases and 5 bases, there was a span of 5 bases. Per the germline V gene, CDR1 is SEHNR and CDR2 is FQNEAQ (reference sequence). This CDR3 spans 11 amino acids. The CDR3 DNA reads as TGTGCCAGCAGCTTCATAGACGAGCAGTACTTC. Translating it yields CASSFIDEQYF. Combining the CDR3 with reference TRBV7-9 and TRBJ2-7 gives the whole variable domain DTGVSQNPRHKITKRGQNVTFRCDPISEHNRLYWYRQTLGQGPEFLTYFQNEAQLEKSRLLSDRFSAERPKGSFSTLEIQRTEQGDSAMYLCASSFIDEQYFGPGTRLTVT.

The rearrangement uses TRBV30 and TRBJ2-2, with 7 bases identical to TRBD1. Germline CDR1 and CDR2: GTSNPN and SVGIG (reference sequence). The CDR3 is 15 residues long. The trim removed 5 bases at V and 3 bases at J, leaving 9 bases unmatched. As DNA, the CDR3 is TGTGCCTGGGGCAGGGGGAGACAATACACCGGGGAGCTGTTTTTT. The encoded protein is CAWGRGRQYTGELFF.

There are a few counts of this clone. This chain joins TRBV7-9 and TRBJ2-1, with TRBD2 matching over 7 bases. The CDR3 runs to 16 residues. J gave up 4 bases and V 0 bases, and 6 bases lay outside the gene matches. Germline V gene data show CDR1 as SEHNR and CDR2 as FQNEAQ (reference sequence). The CDR3 protein is CASSLARLAAYNEQFF. CDR3 DNA: TGTGCCAGCAGCTTAGCGAGACTAGCAGCGTACAATGAGCAGTTCTTC.

The chain employs TRBV19 and TRBJ2-7, with 12 nucleotides matching TRBD2. After removal of 7 bases from V and 7 bases from J, the junction contained 14 bases not matched to a gene. This CDR3 comprises 16 residues. From germline, CDR1 is LNHDA and CDR2 SQIVND (reference sequence). This CDR3 reads CASKGATSGSSREQYF. In DNA, the CDR3 is TGTGCCAGTAAGGGGGCGACTAGCGGGAGTTCGAGGGAGCAGTACTTC.

This clone came up a few times. The V gene is TRBV2, the J gene TRBJ1-2; possibly TRBD1 for D (6 bases). V gave up 6 bases and J gave up 7 bases, with 18 bases separating them. The CDR3 sequence is 14 residues long. From germline, CDR1 is SNHLY and CDR2 FYNNEI. The CDR3 DNA reads as TGTGCCAGCAGCGGGGACAAGGCTATTGCTGGCTACACCTTC. It translates to CASSGDKAIAGYTF.

This clone was counted only a few times. V is TRBV30 and J is TRBJ1-5, with 9 nucleotides matching TRBD1. The CDR3 extends over 14 amino acids. V shed 3 bases and J 5 bases; nucleotides not matched to a gene: 5. Germline CDR1 is GTSNPN and CDR2 is SVGIG (reference sequence). The chain's CDR3 is CAWSAGTGYQPQHF. CDR3 nucleotide sequence: TGTGCCTGGAGCGCCGGGACAGGGTATCAGCCCCAGCATTTT.

This rearrangement joins TRBV29-1 to TRBJ2-3; D may be TRBD2 (6 bases). Trimming took off 4 bases at V and 0 bases at J, with 8 bases between the two ends. CDR3 size: 13 residues. Germline V CDR1 and CDR2: SQVTM, ANQGSEA. The CDR3 loop reads CSVGAGSTDTQYF. CDR3 DNA sequence: TGCAGCGTTGGGGCGGGAAGCACAGATACGCAGTATTTT.

This chain joins TRBV5-6 and TRBJ2-1; TRBD2 aligns across 8 bases. CDR1 is SGHDT, CDR2 YYEEEE, per germline. With V trimmed by 5 bases and J by 6 bases, 4 bases remained unmatched. The length of the CDR3 is 13 residues. CDR3 nucleotides: TGTGCCAGCAGGCTGGCGGGGGGCAATGAGCAGTTCTTC. Encoded protein: CASRLAGGNEQFF.

CDR3 residues: CASSHPYVSGPGTDTQYF. In nucleotides, the CDR3 is TGTGCCAGCAGCCATCCATACGTCAGCGGTCCGGGCACAGATACGCAGTATTTT. J is TRBJ2-3 and V is TRBV3-1 (or the pseudogene TRBV3-2); tentative D call: TRBD2 (5 bases). The CDR3 contains 18 residues. In germline, CDR1 is LGHDT, CDR2 YNNKEL (reference sequence). With 3 bases removed from V and 1 base from J, the gap between germline ends came to 20 bases.

The genes are TRBV28 and TRBJ2-1, with 8 positions matching TRBD2. The CDR3 is 15 residues long. With V trimmed by 2 bases and J by 5 bases, 5 bases remained unmatched. The germline V gene has CDR1 MDHEN and CDR2 SYDVKM. The CDR3 protein is CASSLGGGRNNEQFF. CDR3 in DNA: TGTGCCAGCAGTTTAGGTGGCGGGAGGAACAATGAGCAGTTCTTC.

The CDR3 loop reads CSVLRGQEQYF. CDR3 in DNA: TGCAGCGTCCTGAGGGGGCAGGAGCAGTACTTC. This chain connects TRBV29-1 to TRBJ2-7, with 7 bases fitting TRBD1. Germline values: CDR1 SQVTM, CDR2 ANQGSEA. V lost 6 bases to trimming and J lost 7 bases; unmatched junction nucleotides: 6. The CDR3 has 11 amino acids.

The V and J genes are TRBV3-1 (or the pseudogene TRBV3-2) and TRBJ2-3; perhaps TRBD2 as D (6 bases). The germline V gene encodes CDR1 LGHDT and CDR2 YNNKEL (reference sequence). Trimming took off 4 bases at V and 1 base at J, with 12 bases between the two ends. The CDR3 totals 15 residues. This chain's CDR3 is CASSPRELGTDTQYF. CDR3 nucleotides: TGTGCCAGCAGCCCTCGGGAGCTCGGCACAGATACGCAGTATTTT.

This chain uses TRBV28 with TRBJ1-1, with TRBD1 matching 9 bases. The CDR3 extends over 16 amino acids. With 5 bases clipped from V and 10 bases from J, the junction kept 17 bases outside the gene matches. CDR1 is MDHEN and CDR2 is SYDVKM in the germline V gene. The CDR3: CASSELGTGSRIGAFF. DNA for the CDR3: TGTGCCAGCAGTGAACTCGGGACAGGGAGTCGAATTGGAGCTTTCTTT.

This clone was seen only a few times. The genes are TRBV11-2 and TRBJ1-1; no firm D call. CDR1 SGHAT and CDR2 FQNNGV come from the germline V gene. The CDR3 has 13 residues. V dropped 3 bases and J dropped 9 bases, with 14 bases sitting between them. The CDR3 here is CASSFVGTAQAFF. CDR3 nucleotide sequence: TGTGCCAGCAGCTTCGTCGGTACAGCACAAGCTTTCTTT. Using reference TRBV11-2 and TRBJ1-1 for the parts outside the CDR3, the full variable domain is EAGVAQSPRYKIIEKRQSVAFWCNPISGHATLYWYQQILGQGPKLLIQFQNNGVVDDSQLPKDRFSAERLKGVDSTLKIQPAKLEDSAVYLCASSFVGTAQAFFGQGTRLTVV.

The rearrangement links TRBV27 to TRBJ2-4, with TRBD1 identical over 7 bases. The CDR3 has 15 residues. J gave up 3 bases and V 8 bases, and 10 bases lay outside the gene matches. The V gene's germline CDR1 is MNHEY and CDR2 SMNVEV (reference sequence). The CDR3 DNA sequence: TGTGCCAGCGGCCCAGGGGGAGAGGGCAAAAACATTCAGTACTTC. It is translated as CASGPGGEGKNIQYF.

The chain has TRBV11-2 and TRBJ2-1, with D unresolved. CDR1 SGHAT and CDR2 FQNNGV come from the germline V gene. Trimming stripped 7 bases from V and 4 bases from J, with 5 bases between. The CDR3 length is 11 residues. Here the CDR3 DNA reads TGTGCCAGCAATTCATACAATGAGCAGTTCTTC. It translates to CASNSYNEQFF.

V and J are TRBV6-1 and TRBJ2-7, with 11 positions matching TRBD1. The germline gives CDR1 MNHNS, CDR2 SASEGT. The CDR3 is 16 amino acids. V lost 4 bases to trimming and J lost 0 bases; unmatched junction nucleotides: 5. CDR3 protein: CASSGRTGGASYEQYF. CDR3 nucleotide sequence: TGTGCCAGCAGTGGTAGGACAGGGGGCGCCTCCTACGAGCAGTACTTC.

V is TRBV28 and J is TRBJ1-2; a weak D match, TRBD1 (5 bases). V was clipped by 8 bases and J by 4 bases, with 17 bases between them. The CDR3 extends over 14 amino acids. Germline CDR1 MDHEN, CDR2 SYDVKM. Here the CDR3 reads CASGFLGLSYGYTF. CDR3 DNA: TGTGCCAGCGGATTTCTGGGACTGAGCTATGGCTACACCTTC.